In this sample, the clone carrying this T cell receptor beta chain turned up many times. A second about 6 to 12 cycle PCR used barcoded and J-beta primers. Each cDNA molecule was tagged by a template-switch adaptor with 12 random nucleotides. Via MiXCR, TCRdb re-called the 5' RACE reads, giving one row per CDR3 protein. The table records almost 550,000 distinct CDR3 sequences, more than 20% of them present only once. Germline trimming cut 1 base from V and 3 bases from J; bases unmatched to any gene: 9. Germline V gives CDR1 SGHRS, CDR2 YFSETQ. There are 16 residues in the CDR3. The sample originates from a study of blood T cells in healthy people across ages. In addition, the sample was reused for a study of T cells of mothers and their children. From that paper: Compared with unrelated pairs, related mother-child pairs had slightly higher, non-significant overlap.

The sample comprised blood. This chain links TRBV5-1 with TRBJ1-2; 7 bases are a match to TRBD1. The TCR originated in a boy aged 10-17 years in good health. Here the CDR3 reads CASSLSRQGLDYGYTF. The CDR3, as DNA: TGCGCCAGCAGCTTGAGCCGACAGGGCCTAGACTATGGCTACACCTTC.